The present entry profiles one TCR beta chain with its context. Antigen specificity is unknown. CDR1 and CDR2 from the germline V gene are SNHLY and FYNNEI. Trimming at V came to 6 bases and at J to 10 bases, leaving 9 bases not matched to a gene. This CDR3 spans 15 amino acids. This sample was taken from a study of cytomegalovirus exposure and HLA in healthy donors. Points from the study as a whole: Despite most TCR sequences being rare, some public TCRs occurred in many donors. Later analysis suggested links between common viral pathogens and several top significant clusters. CMV antigen specificity of a few CMV-associated chains was confirmed in vitro.

Primers for the PCR totalled 60 Vbeta and 13 Jbeta. Sequenced by immunoSEQ multiplex PCR; TCRdb stores in-frame clones only, minus some. Of approximately 150,000 clones listed, approximately 75% were seen once; the top ten hold 3.7%. The chain links TRBV2 to TRBJ2-1, with 13 bases identical to TRBD2. The source of this sequence is a man aged 25 to 40 in good health and CMV-seropositive. Sequenced sample: PBMCs. This CDR3 reads CASRGLAGSYGEQFF. Written as DNA, the CDR3 is TGTGCCAGCAGGGGACTAGCGGGGTCATACGGGGAGCAGTTCTTC.